This is a list of T cell receptor beta chains from one sample in a study of blood T cell repertoires in COVID-19. Using immunoSEQ multiplex PCR, the repertoire was profiled, and TCRdb retains in-frame clones only, with some absent. In the table there are around 700,000 clones, 90% of which are singletons. Sample: peripheral blood. These receptors all stem from a woman aged 18-35 years with acute or convalescent COVID-19. The conserved cysteine and the conserved F or W are not part of the CDR3 here. The size entry is marked missing in some rows and otherwise reads once, few, many or a size class.

v_call,clone_size,j_call,cdr3_aa
TRBV5-8,-,TRBJ1-2,ASSRVTYYGYT
TRBV4-1,-,TRBJ1-1,ASSRTVLNTEAF
TRBV7-9,-,TRBJ1-1,ASINPSNTEAF
TRBV7-3,-,TRBJ1-1,ASSLGPYGQEDTEAF
TRBV6-5,-,TRBJ2-7,ASSSSSGGQYEQY
TRBV29-1,-,TRBJ1-3,SGWTGGSGNTIY
TRBV3-1/TRBV3-2,-,TRBJ2-3,ASRGGPRDTQY
TRBV18,-,TRBJ1-3,ASSPPGVGRGAYTIY
TRBV6-5,-,TRBJ1-2,ASSPLANYGYT
TRBV7-9,-,TRBJ1-5,ASSRDSFQPQH
TRBV12-3/TRBV12-4,-,TRBJ1-2,ASSLDRNYGYT
TRBV6-6,many,TRBJ1-2,ASRVAMGQNYGYT
TRBV6-6,-,TRBJ1-6,ASSYRGGNNNSPLH
TRBV7-9,-,TRBJ1-2,ASSLRQGPMNGYT
TRBV7-9,-,TRBJ1-1,ASTPIGAEAF
TRBV4-2,few,TRBJ1-2,ASSQHSVTGNGYT
TRBV7-9,-,TRBJ1-5,ASSFLYSNQPQH
TRBV6-5,-,TRBJ1-1,ASSIRASNTEAF
TRBV27,-,TRBJ2-3,ASSLVLAGTDTQY
TRBV7-9,-,TRBJ1-6,ASSFDSRHSPLH
TRBV5-1,-,TRBJ1-2,ASSSGQGYGYT
TRBV12-5,-,TRBJ1-2,ASGLSGGYGYT
TRBV29-1,-,TRBJ1-1,SARRTERNTEAF
TRBV11-3,once,TRBJ1-1,ASSPGQGWTEAF
TRBV14,-,TRBJ2-2,ASSQIQRATGELF
TRBV19,-,TRBJ2-7,ASSKRSWDRGHLRNEQY
TRBV5-5,-,TRBJ1-2,ASSLDRVVGGYT
TRBV6-5,-,TRBJ1-6,ASSYGKGAGSPLH